The subject of this entry is one T cell receptor (beta chain). The sample holds other DNA sequences that translate to the same CDR3. The length of the CDR3 is 14 residues. CDR1 SEHNR and CDR2 FQNEAQ come from the germline V gene (reference sequence). Trimming took 5 bases from V and 2 from J; bases not matched to a gene: 5. The data stem from a study of shared clonotypes between healthy human individuals. Authors' processing steps: Filtering was not the same, since immunoSEQ gave junction-only sequences without quality scores. Method: immunoSEQ multiplex PCR; TCRdb's copy keeps in-frame clones and lacks some. For V, J and clone size, that table is used; D and trimming come from the DNA. In the table there are roughly 2.2 million clones, approximately 93% of which are singletons.

J is TRBJ2-7 and V is TRBV7-9; 8 bases match TRBD1. The sequence was obtained from a man in his late teens or twenties in good health. Some clones in this sample may be carry-over from other donors' samples. What was sequenced was naive CD4+ T cells from PBMCs. Subset: CD45RA+ positively selected. In DNA, the CDR3 is TGTGCCAGCAGCCCCGGACAGGGTCCCTACGAGCAGTACTTC. Translated: CASSPGQGPYEQYF.